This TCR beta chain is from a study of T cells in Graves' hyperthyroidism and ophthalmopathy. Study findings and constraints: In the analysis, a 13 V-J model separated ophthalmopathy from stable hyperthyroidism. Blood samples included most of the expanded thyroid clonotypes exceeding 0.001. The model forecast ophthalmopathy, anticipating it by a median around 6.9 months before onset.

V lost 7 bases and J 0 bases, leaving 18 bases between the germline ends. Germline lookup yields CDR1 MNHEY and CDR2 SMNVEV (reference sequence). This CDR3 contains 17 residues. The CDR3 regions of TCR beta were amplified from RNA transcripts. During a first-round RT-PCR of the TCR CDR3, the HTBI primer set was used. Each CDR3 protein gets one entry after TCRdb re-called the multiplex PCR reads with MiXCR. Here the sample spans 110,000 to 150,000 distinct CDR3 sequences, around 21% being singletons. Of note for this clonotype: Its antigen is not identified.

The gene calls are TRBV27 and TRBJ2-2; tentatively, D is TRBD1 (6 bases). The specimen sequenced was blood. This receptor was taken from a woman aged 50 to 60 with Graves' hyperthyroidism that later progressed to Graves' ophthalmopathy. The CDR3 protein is CASIPKGTYANTGELFF. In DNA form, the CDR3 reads TGTGCCAGCATCCCCAAGGGGACATATGCGAACACCGGGGAGCTGTTTTTT.